Below are 32 T cell receptor beta chains sequenced from a single sample in a study of STAT5B mutations in CD4+ large granular lymphocyte leukemia. Sequencing used immunoSEQ multiplex PCR; TCRdb keeps in-frame clones, though not all of them. The sample has some 28,000 clones, 65% to 75% seen once. The material sequenced was CD4+ T cells from blood buffy coats. These receptors all come from a human donor in good health.

This chain joins TRBV6-5 and TRBJ2-3, with D unclear. Trimming left V 8 bases short and J 3 bases short, with 9 bases between. CDR1 is MNHEY and CDR2 is SVGAGI in the germline V gene. This CDR3 has 12 residues. CDR3 sequence (DNA): TGTGCCAGCGGGGAAGAGACAGATACGCAGTATTTT. It specifies CASGEETDTQYF.

The chain links TRBV10-3 to TRBJ1-1; possible D gene TRBD1, 5 bases. The ends were cut back, 10 bases at V and 3 bases at J, with 27 bases in the middle. The CDR3 has 17 amino acids. CDR1 is ENHRY, CDR2 SYGVKD, per germline. The CDR3 loop reads CATRDLLAGSGDTEAFF. For the CDR3, the DNA is TGTGCCACCCGGGACCTACTGGCAGGTAGTGGGGACACTGAAGCTTTCTTT.

This clone occurred once. The chain uses TRBV15 and TRBJ1-6; D is possibly TRBD1 (5 bases). CDR1 and CDR2 (germline): LNHNV, YYDKDF (reference sequence). Trimming shortened V by 3 bases and J by 8 bases, and 11 bases separated the two germline ends. The CDR3 loop spans 14 amino acids. The CDR3 DNA sequence: TGTGCCACCAGCAGGGGGGGGACGGATTCACCCCTCCACTTT. Its translation: CATSRGGTDSPLHF.

This chain joins TRBV28 and TRBJ2-7, with 11 bases aligning to TRBD2. With 6 bases clipped from V and 1 base from J, the junction kept 11 bases outside the gene matches. CDR1 MDHEN and CDR2 SYDVKM come from the germline V gene. The CDR3 is made up of 17 amino acids. The DNA for the CDR3 is TGTGCCAGCAGCCCACAAACCGGGACTAGCGGATCCTACGAGCAGTACTTC. Its protein product is CASSPQTGTSGSYEQYF.

This sequence joins TRBV5-5 and TRBJ2-7; D could derive from TRBD1 or TRBD2 (5 bases each). Germline CDR1 and CDR2: SGHKS and YYEKEE (reference sequence). CDR3 length: 15 residues. V was clipped by 4 bases and J by 0 bases, with 14 bases between them. CDR3 sequence (DNA): TGTGCCAGCAGCCCTGGGACGGCGAGCTCCTACGAGCAGTACTTC. Translated, it gives CASSPGTASSYEQYF.

The V and J genes are TRBV7-2 and TRBJ2-2; D is perhaps TRBD1 (6 bases). Between the trimmed V and J ends, which lost 4 bases and 7 bases, there was a span of 10 bases. Germline V gene sequence: CDR1 SGHTA, CDR2 FQGNSA. This CDR3 is 13 amino acids long. The CDR3 sequence is CASSSQQGGELFF. The CDR3 DNA is TGTGCCAGCAGCTCGCAACAGGGCGGGGAGCTGTTTTTT.

This clone was detected only a few times. The chain links TRBV4-1 to TRBJ1-2, with TRBD1 matching over 8 bases. This CDR3 comprises 14 residues. Trimming cost V 4 bases and J 7 bases; bases outside gene matches: 8. Germline lookup yields CDR1 MGHRA and CDR2 YSYEKL. CDR3: CASSPTDRDSGYTF. The CDR3 nucleotides are TGCGCCAGCAGCCCGACGGACAGGGACAGTGGCTACACCTTC.

The V and J genes are TRBV27 and TRBJ2-3; D is undetermined. Germline V lookup: CDR1 MNHEY, CDR2 SMNVEV (reference sequence). The V and J ends lost 4 bases and 1 base respectively, with 12 bases between them. This CDR3 has 15 residues. The CDR3, as DNA: TGTGCCAGCAGTTCGACTGGATGGGGCACAGATACGCAGTATTTT. Residues: CASSSTGWGTDTQYF.

This clone has more than one count but fewer than ten. This chain links TRBV7-2 with TRBJ2-7; unclear D gene. The V gene's germline CDR1 is SGHTA and CDR2 FQGNSA. The CDR3 runs to 14 residues. Between the trimmed V and J ends, which lost 0 bases and 2 bases, there was a span of 8 bases. This chain's CDR3 is CASSLAGQAYEQYF. The DNA for the CDR3 is TGTGCCAGCAGCTTAGCAGGGCAGGCCTACGAGCAGTACTTC.

This clone was seen once. The chain recombines TRBV7-2 with TRBJ1-5; 8 bases align to TRBD1. The CDR3 extends over 16 amino acids. CDR1 and CDR2 (germline): SGHTA, FQGNSA. Unmatched junction bases numbered 7, after V lost 6 bases and J lost 0 bases. Here the CDR3 DNA reads TGTGCCAGCAGACCAACAGGGGGGTATAGCAATCAGCCCCAGCATTTT. Encoded protein: CASRPTGGYSNQPQHF.

V is TRBV30 and J is TRBJ2-7; TRBD1 matches 9 bases. CDR1 is GTSNPN, CDR2 SVGIG, per germline (reference sequence). J lost 6 bases, V lost 0 bases, and 12 bases had no gene match. The CDR3 is 16 residues long. The CDR3 region is CAWSVWGTGRGLEQYF. The DNA of the CDR3 is TGTGCCTGGAGTGTATGGGGGACAGGGAGAGGCCTCGAGCAGTACTTC.

CDR3 in amino acids: CASSATPTGGTEAFF. In DNA form, the CDR3 reads TGTGCCAGCAGTGCAACCCCGACAGGTGGCACTGAAGCTTTCTTT. This chain links TRBV6-1 with TRBJ1-1; the D gene is possibly TRBD1 (6 bases). The CDR3 has 15 amino acids. V dropped 4 bases and J dropped 4 bases, with 16 bases sitting between them. Germline lookup yields CDR1 MNHNS and CDR2 SASEGT.

This chain links TRBV7-2 with TRBJ2-3; 11 nucleotides match TRBD2. In germline, CDR1 is SGHTA, CDR2 FQGNSA. The junction had 5 bases not matched to a gene; V was cut back by 0 bases and J by 6 bases. This CDR3 is 16 amino acids long. The CDR3 DNA is TGTGCCAGCAGCTTAGCGTTAGCGGGAGGGGCGGATACGCAGTATTTT. Its translation is CASSLALAGGADTQYF.

This clone came up a few times. The chain couples TRBV19 to TRBJ1-2; a weak D match, TRBD1 (5 bases). Germline assignment: CDR1 LNHDA and CDR2 SQIVND (reference sequence). The V and J ends lost 3 bases and 4 bases respectively, with 12 bases between them. This CDR3 has 14 residues. DNA of the CDR3: TGTGCCAGTAGTATTTCAGACAGAGTCTATGGCTACACCTTC. Protein product: CASSISDRVYGYTF.

Details on this clone: This sample also contains other DNA sequences that code for the same CDR3. The V and J genes are TRBV20-1 and TRBJ2-1; D not resolved. Germline CDR1 is DFQATT and CDR2 is SNEGSKA (reference sequence). V lost 8 bases, J lost 5 bases, and 7 bases lay in between. This CDR3 has 10 residues. DNA for the CDR3: TGCAGTTTGCAGGACAATGAGCAGTTCTTC. Protein sequence: CSLQDNEQFF.

The CDR3 DNA reads as TGTGCCAGCAGTTTCCCGGGACAGGGGGCTGAAGCTTTCTTT. Translated, it gives CASSFPGQGAEAFF. This sequence joins TRBV6-5 and TRBJ1-1; 11 nucleotides agree with TRBD1. The junction had 4 bases not matched to a gene; V was cut back by 4 bases and J by 6 bases. Germline assignment: CDR1 MNHEY and CDR2 SVGAGI. The CDR3 has 14 residues.

The chain uses TRBV4-1 and TRBJ1-2; D unclear. The germline CDR1 and CDR2 sequences are MGHRA and YSYEKL. This CDR3 region has 14 residues. Trimming removed 4 bases from V and 4 bases from J, with 13 bases in between. CDR3 in amino acids: CASSPHKSLYGYTF. The CDR3 DNA reads TGCGCCAGCAGCCCTCACAAGTCGCTCTATGGCTACACCTTC.

The gene calls are TRBV7-2 and TRBJ2-1; D is possibly TRBD1 or TRBD2 (5 bases each). V lost 3 bases and J lost 4, with 7 bases in between. Germline V CDR1 and CDR2: SGHTA, FQGNSA. The CDR3 is 13 residues long. As DNA, the CDR3 is TGTGCCAGCAGCTTGGGACGGTACAATGAGCAGTTCTTC. Amino acid sequence: CASSLGRYNEQFF. Full variable domain (rest looked up from reference TRBV7-2 and TRBJ2-1): GAGVSQSPSNKVTEKGKDVELRCDPISGHTALYWYRQSLGQGLEFLIYFQGNSAPDKSGLPSDRFSAERTGGSVSTLTIQRTQQEDSAVYLCASSLGRYNEQFFGPGTRLTVL.

This clone is a singleton in its sample. This sequence joins TRBV7-9 and TRBJ2-1; D is possibly TRBD2 (7 bases). Germline values: CDR1 SEHNR, CDR2 FQNEAQ (reference sequence). The V and J ends lost 7 bases and 4 bases respectively, with 20 bases between them. This CDR3 has 16 amino acids. CDR3 coding DNA: TGTGCCAGCATCAATCGTGCAGGGGAGGGTTACAATGAGCAGTTCTTC. It codes for CASINRAGEGYNEQFF.

This clone was picked up a small number of times. The rearrangement links TRBV9 to TRBJ1-4, with D maybe TRBD1 (5 bases). This CDR3 has 13 amino acids. Trimming stripped 4 bases from V and 3 bases from J, with 7 bases between. Germline loops: CDR1 SGDLS, CDR2 YYNGEE. The CDR3 DNA reads TGTGCCAGCAGCCCCAGGGCTAATGAAAAACTGTTTTTT. It translates to CASSPRANEKLFF.

The rearrangement uses TRBV10-2 and TRBJ2-7, with D possibly being TRBD2 (5 bases). CDR3 length: 14 residues. Trimming left V 6 bases short and J 0 bases short, with 12 bases between. Germline assignment: CDR1 WSHSY and CDR2 SAAADI. CDR3 coding DNA: TGCGCCAGCAGGGGCGGGTACATCTCCTACGAGCAGTACTTC. This codes for CASRGGYISYEQYF.

The V call is TRBV11-2, the J call TRBJ1-5; D is unclear. V lost 0 bases and J 7 bases, leaving 10 bases between the germline ends. Germline-derived CDR1 and CDR2 are SGHAT and FQNNGV. The CDR3 has 14 residues. CDR3 protein: CASSLEGLGQPQHF. The CDR3, as DNA: TGTGCCAGCAGCTTAGAAGGGCTGGGGCAGCCCCAGCATTTT.

The chain joins TRBV27 to TRBJ1-1; D is possibly TRBD1 (6 bases). From germline, CDR1 is MNHEY and CDR2 SMNVEV (reference sequence). V shed 2 bases and J shed 5 bases, with 12 bases lying between them. This CDR3 is 14 amino acids long. The CDR3 coding sequence is TGTGCCAGCAGTTTAGAGAGGGGGAGAACTGAAGCTTTCTTT. It is translated as CASSLERGRTEAFF.

J is TRBJ1-6 and V is TRBV2; D is perhaps TRBD1 (5 bases). This CDR3 region has 14 residues. Trimming stripped 2 bases from V and 6 bases from J, with 8 bases between. Germline V gene lookup returns CDR1 SNHLY and CDR2 FYNNEI. The CDR3, as DNA: TGTGCCAGCAGTGAATCAGGGTCTAATTCACCCCTCCACTTT. Residues: CASSESGSNSPLHF.

A word on this clone: Other DNA sequences in this sample translate to the same CDR3. The chain uses TRBV9 and TRBJ2-7; 11 positions match TRBD1. The CDR3 has 16 amino acids. V lost 0 bases and J lost 8; bases outside the gene matches: 10. CDR1 is SGDLS, CDR2 YYNGEE, per germline. The CDR3 protein is CASSVDDGTGGRKQYF. CDR3 nucleotides: TGTGCCAGCAGCGTAGACGATGGGACAGGGGGTCGTAAGCAGTACTTC.

The chain couples TRBV14 to TRBJ2-7; 8 positions match TRBD1. V shed 4 bases, J shed 5 bases, and the junction held 7 bases outside the gene matches. The CDR3 is made up of 14 amino acids. CDR1 is SGHDN and CDR2 is FVKESK in the germline V gene. The chain's CDR3 is CASSRQTGAHEQYF. The CDR3 nucleotides are TGTGCCAGCAGCCGCCAGACAGGGGCCCACGAGCAGTACTTC.

The chain is built from TRBV27 and TRBJ2-3; 11 nucleotides agree with TRBD1. Trimming removed 7 bases from V and 6 bases from J; junction bases left unmatched: 15. The germline CDR1 and CDR2 sequences are MNHEY and SMNVEV (reference sequence). This CDR3 spans 17 amino acids. CDR3 loop: CASILRRGTGGGDTQYF. The CDR3 DNA reads TGTGCCAGCATCCTTCGTAGGGGGACAGGGGGAGGGGATACGCAGTATTTT.

The V gene is TRBV25-1, the J gene TRBJ2-1; D gene uncertain. This CDR3 is built from 11 residues. Trimming removed 4 bases from V and 10 bases from J, with 8 bases in between. Looked up from germline, CDR1 is MGHDK and CDR2 is SYGVNS. CDR3 region: CASSGFREQFF. The DNA of the CDR3 is TGTGCCAGCAGTGGGTTCCGGGAGCAGTTCTTC.

This clone was recorded only once. This sequence joins TRBV10-3 and TRBJ2-3; the match to TRBD1 covers 9 bases. The CDR3 covers 16 residues. V lost 6 bases, J lost 4 bases, and 11 bases stayed unmatched. Per germline, CDR1 ENHRY and CDR2 SYGVKD. The CDR3 is CAISPATGGAADTQYF. The CDR3 nucleotides read TGTGCCATCAGCCCCGCAACAGGGGGCGCGGCAGATACGCAGTATTTT.

This clone was found a few times. This chain links TRBV5-4 with TRBJ1-4; D is unclear. V lost 2 bases, J lost 2 bases, and 4 bases lay in between. This CDR3 contains 13 residues. The germline V gene has CDR1 SGHNT and CDR2 YYREEE (reference sequence). CDR3 sequence: CASSLSTNEKLFF. The CDR3, as DNA: TGTGCCAGCAGCTTAAGTACTAATGAAAAACTGTTTTTT.

This rearrangement joins TRBV5-1 to TRBJ2-5; 7 bases match TRBD2. J was trimmed by 1 base and V by 0 bases; bases with no gene match: 3. The CDR3 extends over 15 amino acids. The germline gives CDR1 SGHRS, CDR2 YFSETQ. The CDR3 DNA reads TGCGCCAGCAGCTTGGTTGGGACTACCCAAGAGACCCAGTACTTC. The encoded protein is CASSLVGTTQETQYF.

The chain is built from TRBV5-1 and TRBJ1-2; the match to TRBD1 covers 7 bases. The CDR3 length is 15 residues. Germline CDR1 reads SGHRS; CDR2 reads YFSETQ. With V trimmed by 4 bases and J by 7 bases, 13 bases remained unmatched. The CDR3 sequence: CASSQGGTGYGGYTF. CDR3 DNA sequence: TGCGCCAGCAGCCAGGGGGGTACAGGGTACGGTGGCTACACCTTC.